A selection of T cell receptor beta chains follows, all from one sample in a study of T cell responses to AZD1222 COVID-19 vaccine. Produced via immunoSEQ multiplex PCR; TCRdb's table is partial and in-frame only. The table has 95,000 to 150,000 clones, 87% seen once. The sample in question was peripheral blood, obtained on day 0 of AZD1222 vaccination. The receptors originated from an adult in good health. Each CDR3 is given with its conserved first and last residue. The D gene is left open where the match is weak. Clone size, where shown, is once, few, many, or a class for clones that have expanded.

j_gene	len	abundance	v_gene	d_gene	CDR3aa	CDR3nt
TRBJ1-2	13	NA	TRBV30	NA	CAWSVTWGEGYTF	TGTGCCTGGAGTGTCACGTGGGGGGAGGGCTACACCTTC
TRBJ2-3	16	NA	TRBV5-1	NA	CASSLRPGPDTDTQYF	TGCGCCAGCAGCTTGCGACCGGGACCAGACACAGATACGCAGTATTTT
TRBJ1-1	15	NA	TRBV27	NA	CASSARPLVNTEAFF	TGTGCCAGCAGCGCCCGTCCCTTGGTTAACACTGAAGCTTTCTTT
TRBJ2-7	15	NA	TRBV11-2	TRBD1	CASSLPGQGAGEQYF	TGTGCCAGCAGCTTACCGGGACAGGGGGCGGGCGAGCAGTACTTC
TRBJ1-5	13	NA	TRBV6-5	TRBD1	CASSSDRVQPQHF	TGTGCCAGCAGCTCGGACAGGGTTCAGCCCCAGCATTTT
TRBJ1-4	15	NA	TRBV5-5	NA	CASSKEGSTNEKLFF	TGTGCCAGCAGCAAAGAAGGGTCAACTAATGAAAAACTGTTTTTT
TRBJ1-4	13	NA	TRBV7-9	NA	CASSPRVEEKLFF	TGTGCCAGCAGCCCCCGGGTCGAGGAAAAACTGTTTTTT
TRBJ1-6	17	NA	TRBV5-6	NA	CASSLGQKSSYNSPLHF	TGTGCCAGCAGCTTGGGTCAGAAGAGCTCCTATAATTCACCCCTCCACTTT
TRBJ2-7	18	NA	TRBV4-2	TRBD2	CASSQEGMAGGTSGEQYF	TGTGCCAGCAGCCAAGAGGGCATGGCGGGAGGGACATCGGGCGAGCAGTACTTC
TRBJ2-1	15	NA	TRBV7-3	NA	CASSRDASSYNEQFF	TGTGCCAGCAGCCGGGACGCGAGCTCCTACAATGAGCAGTTCTTC
TRBJ2-1	19	NA	TRBV27	NA	CASSLSGLRQISSYNEQFF	TGTGCCAGCAGTTTATCAGGCCTCCGACAGATCAGCTCCTACAATGAGCAGTTCTTC
TRBJ2-3	17	NA	TRBV19	NA	CASSITGPLTLRDTQYF	TGTGCCAGTAGTATCACAGGGCCATTGACTTTAAGGGATACGCAGTATTTT
TRBJ2-3	11	NA	TRBV27	NA	CATTEGYTQYF	TGTGCCACCACCGAGGGGTATACGCAGTATTTT
TRBJ2-7	14	NA	TRBV5-6	TRBD2	CASSLGLADYEQYF	TGTGCCAGCAGCTTGGGTCTAGCGGACTACGAGCAGTACTTC
TRBJ2-1	13	NA	TRBV7-2	TRBD2	CASSLRDGREQFF	TGTGCCAGCAGCTTAAGGGACGGGAGGGAGCAGTTCTTC
TRBJ2-7	14	NA	TRBV5-5	NA	CASSPLGVSYEQYF	TGTGCCAGCAGCCCTCTAGGGGTCTCCTACGAGCAGTACTTC
TRBJ1-4	12	NA	TRBV29-1	TRBD1	CSVAGGDEKLFF	TGCAGCGTTGCAGGGGGGGATGAAAAACTGTTTTTT
TRBJ1-2	13	NA	TRBV5-1	NA	CASSLTQGYGYTF	TGCGCCAGCAGCTTGACCCAGGGGTATGGCTACACCTTC
TRBJ2-7	14	NA	TRBV4-1	NA	CASSQDNSPYEQYF	TGCGCCAGCAGCCAAGATAACAGCCCCTACGAGCAGTACTTC
TRBJ1-5	14	NA	TRBV27	NA	CASSTVYSNQPQHF	TGTGCCAGCAGTACAGTCTATAGCAATCAGCCCCAGCATTTT
TRBJ2-7	13	NA	TRBV29-1	TRBD1	CSVSGQGNYEQYF	TGCAGCGTCTCGGGACAGGGAAATTACGAGCAGTACTTC
TRBJ2-7	15	NA	TRBV11-1	TRBD2	CASSLGLAGVGEQYF	TGTGCCAGCAGCTTAGGACTAGCGGGAGTGGGCGAGCAGTACTTC
TRBJ2-7	13	NA	TRBV7-2	TRBD2	CASSWGLAYEQYF	TGTGCCAGCAGCTGGGGACTAGCTTATGAGCAGTACTTC
TRBJ1-1	15	NA	TRBV6-5	TRBD1	CASSWTGGKNTEAFF	TGTGCCAGCAGTTGGACAGGGGGCAAGAACACTGAAGCTTTCTTT
TRBJ2-5	14	NA	TRBV28	NA	CASSPWGVQETQYF	TGTGCCAGCAGCCCTTGGGGGGTTCAAGAGACCCAGTACTTC
TRBJ1-1	15	NA	TRBV5-1	TRBD1	CASSLVGQGATEAFF	TGCGCCAGCAGCTTGGTGGGACAGGGCGCCACTGAAGCTTTCTTT
TRBJ1-6	16	NA	TRBV9	NA	CASSVGPGGGNSPLHF	TGTGCCAGCAGCGTAGGCCCGGGCGGTGGGAATTCACCCCTCCACTTT
TRBJ1-2	17	NA	TRBV6-1	TRBD1	CASSEKTGGKDYYGYTF	TGTGCCAGCAGTGAAAAAACAGGGGGCAAGGACTACTATGGCTACACCTTC
TRBJ2-7	15	NA	TRBV6-5	NA	CASSFSSGRAYEQYF	TGTGCCAGCAGTTTTTCCTCAGGGCGCGCCTACGAGCAGTACTTC
TRBJ1-2	14	NA	TRBV6-5	NA	CASSPTGTNYGYTF	TGTGCCAGCAGCCCGACAGGCACGAACTATGGCTACACCTTC
TRBJ1-2	15	NA	TRBV19	NA	CASSREVFANYGYTF	TGTGCCAGTAGTAGGGAGGTTTTCGCTAACTATGGCTACACCTTC
TRBJ2-1	13	NA	TRBV7-2	NA	CASSSRQGSEQFF	TGTGCCAGCAGCTCACGCCAGGGAAGTGAGCAGTTCTTC
TRBJ1-4	15	NA	TRBV5-1	NA	CASSLARTGVEKLFF	TGCGCCAGCAGCTTGGCCAGGACCGGGGTCGAAAAACTGTTTTTT
TRBJ1-1	14	NA	TRBV5-1	NA	CASSLWGSNTEAFF	TGCGCCAGCAGCTTGTGGGGGTCTAACACTGAAGCTTTCTTT
TRBJ2-1	14	few	TRBV7-3	TRBD2	CASSSGLAGDEQFF	TGTGCCAGCAGCTCCGGACTAGCCGGGGATGAGCAGTTCTTC
TRBJ1-4	14	NA	TRBV5-1	NA	CASSPGTEPEKLFF	TGCGCCAGCAGCCCCGGGACGGAACCAGAAAAACTGTTTTTT
TRBJ1-1	14	NA	TRBV29-1	TRBD1	CSVPPGQGFTEAFF	TGCAGCGTTCCTCCGGGACAGGGCTTTACTGAAGCTTTCTTT
TRBJ2-1	15	NA	TRBV18	TRBD1	CASSPYGTGWGEQFF	TGTGCCAGCTCACCATACGGGACAGGGTGGGGTGAGCAGTTCTTC
TRBJ1-3	15	once	TRBV5-1	NA	CASSLGGLSGNTIYF	TGCGCCAGCAGCTTGGGCGGGCTCTCTGGAAACACCATATATTTT
TRBJ1-1	13	NA	TRBV10-3	NA	CAISESGGTEAFF	TGTGCCATCAGTGAGTCTGGCGGCACTGAAGCTTTCTTT
TRBJ1-2	13	NA	TRBV6-5	TRBD1	CASSSMTGYGYTF	TGTGCCAGCAGTTCGATGACAGGGTATGGCTACACCTTC
TRBJ1-4	13	NA	TRBV5-4	NA	CASRNWVGEKLFF	TGTGCCAGCAGAAACTGGGTAGGGGAGAAACTGTTTTTT
TRBJ1-2	13	NA	TRBV11-2	TRBD1	CASSARDSYGYTF	TGTGCCAGCAGCGCCCGGGACAGCTATGGCTACACCTTC
TRBJ1-2	11	NA	TRBV30	NA	CAWGRGYGYTF	TGTGCCTGGGGCAGGGGCTATGGCTACACCTTC
TRBJ1-1	14	NA	TRBV3-1/TRBV3-2	NA	CASSPRRGWTEAFF	TGTGCCAGCAGCCCAAGACGGGGTTGGACTGAAGCTTTCTTT
TRBJ2-2	16	few	TRBV9	TRBD2	CASSVLAGGNTGELFF	TGTGCCAGCAGCGTACTAGCGGGGGGGAACACCGGGGAGCTGTTTTTT
TRBJ1-2	14	NA	TRBV28	TRBD1	CASRPGTVFRGYTF	TGTGCCAGCAGACCTGGGACAGTCTTTCGGGGCTACACCTTC
TRBJ2-5	14	NA	TRBV18	NA	CASSPQGRQETQYF	TGTGCCAGCTCACCACAGGGCAGGCAAGAGACCCAGTACTTC
TRBJ1-5	15	NA	TRBV9	NA	CASSGVGGADQPQHF	TGTGCCAGCAGCGGAGTCGGGGGGGCAGATCAGCCCCAGCATTTT
TRBJ1-5	15	NA	TRBV5-1	TRBD1	CASSQTGGGNQPQHF	TGCGCCAGCAGCCAAACAGGGGGTGGCAATCAGCCCCAGCATTTT
TRBJ1-1	13	NA	TRBV4-2	NA	CASSQVGETEAFF	TGTGCCAGCAGCCAAGTGGGTGAGACTGAAGCTTTCTTT
TRBJ2-1	17	NA	TRBV5-1	NA	CASSLAGLSRLYNEQFF	TGCGCCAGCAGCTTGGCAGGTTTGAGCCGTCTTTACAATGAGCAGTTCTTC
TRBJ2-1	15	NA	TRBV9	NA	CASSVVGGPWNEQFF	TGTGCCAGCAGCGTAGTCGGGGGACCCTGGAATGAGCAGTTCTTC
TRBJ1-2	11	NA	TRBV29-1	NA	CSVEGSGGYTF	TGCAGCGTTGAAGGCTCGGGGGGCTACACCTTC
TRBJ2-1	14	few	TRBV3-1/TRBV3-2	TRBD2	CASSRTSPPDEQFF	TGTGCCAGCAGCCGGACTAGCCCCCCGGATGAGCAGTTCTTC
TRBJ1-4	15	NA	TRBV4-3	NA	CASSQDGANNEKLFF	TGCGCCAGCAGCCAGGACGGGGCTAATAATGAAAAACTGTTTTTT
TRBJ2-7	11	NA	TRBV5-1	NA	CASRGEYEQYF	TGCGCCAGCAGGGGTGAGTACGAGCAGTACTTC
TRBJ1-4	14	NA	TRBV10-3	NA	CAISRTTTNEKLFF	TGTGCCATCAGTCGGACTACAACTAATGAAAAACTGTTTTTT
TRBJ1-3	16	NA	TRBV19	NA	CASSIMWRPPGNTIYF	TGTGCCAGTAGTATCATGTGGCGGCCCCCTGGAAACACCATATATTTT
TRBJ2-1	17	NA	TRBV7-9	TRBD2	CASSPRLSGVSYNEQFF	TGTGCCAGCAGCCCTCGACTTAGCGGGGTCTCCTACAATGAGCAGTTCTTC